Listed here are 28 T cell receptor beta chains from one sample, sequenced in a study of post-analysis software for immune sequencing data (dated by TCRdb to 2013 to 2016). Library generation was performed with PCR. TCRdb lists the instrument as Illumina HiSeq 2500. To reduce PCR and sequencing biases, unique molecular identifiers were incorporated into the TCR beta cDNA libraries. TCRdb reworked the public reads: Q25 trimming with fastp, MiXCR clone assembly, productive beta chains retained. Each entry merges the rows of one CDR3 protein and shows their most common DNA and genes. This sample gives around 500,000 distinct CDR3 sequences in total; roughly 34% of them show up just once. Jointly, the top ten make up approximately 6% of the sample. These receptors have no identified antigens. The investigation overall reported the following: Significantly higher frequencies in patients than in controls were found for several TRBV segments, including TRBV5-6, TRBV5-1 and TRBV20-1.

Specimen: blood. The origin of the receptors is a girl aged 2-17 years with multiple sclerosis.

The rearrangement links TRBV3-1 to TRBJ2-3; D remains ambiguous. Germline CDR1 and CDR2: LGHDT and YNNKEL (reference sequence). CDR3 size: 14 residues. V was cut by 0 bases and J by 3 bases, with 7 bases left in between. CDR3 sequence (DNA): TGTGCCAGCAGCCAAGAAATTTGGACAGATACGCAGTATTTT. It yields the protein CASSQEIWTDTQYF.

V usage is TRBV6-2 or TRBV6-3 and J usage is TRBJ1-5; 8 bases are a match to TRBD1. From germline, CDR1 is MNHEY and CDR2 SVGEGT. The J segment lost 4 bases and the V segment lost 2 bases, leaving 4 bases of the junction unmatched. The CDR3 runs to 15 residues. The CDR3 DNA reads TGTGCCAGCAGTTACCGGACAGGGAGGAATCAGCCCCAGCATTTT. It encodes CASSYRTGRNQPQHF.

This clonotype turned up a few times. The chain couples TRBV27 to TRBJ1-5; perhaps TRBD1 as D (5 bases). Trimming shortened V by 5 bases and J by 5 bases, and 16 bases separated the two germline ends. Per germline, CDR1 MNHEY and CDR2 SMNVEV (reference sequence). The length of the CDR3 is 15 residues. The CDR3 DNA is TGTGCCAGCAGTCGCACCGGGACGGGAGATCAGCCCCAGCATTTT. Translating gives CASSRTGTGDQPQHF.

This clonotype has just a few counts. V and J are TRBV6-1 and TRBJ2-1; D could derive from TRBD1 or TRBD2 (5 bases each). V lost 7 bases to trimming and J lost 11 bases, with 15 bases between them. The CDR3 sequence is 12 residues long. Looked up from germline, CDR1 is MNHNS and CDR2 is SASEGT. The CDR3 DNA is TGTGCCAGCACCGTCTCCGGGGCCCAGCAGTTCTTC. Protein: CASTVSGAQQFF.

The V gene is TRBV27, the J gene TRBJ2-7; D gene unclear. This CDR3 spans 13 amino acids. V lost 2 bases, J lost 3 bases, and 8 bases lay in between. The germline V gene has CDR1 MNHEY and CDR2 SMNVEV (reference sequence). The CDR3 sequence is CASSLSVGYEQYF. The CDR3 nucleotides read TGTGCCAGCAGTTTAAGCGTGGGCTACGAGCAGTACTTC.

The table lists this clonotype with a few counts. V and J are TRBV20-1 and TRBJ2-5; possible D gene TRBD2, 6 bases. Deletions cut 8 bases from V and 3 bases from J, with 16 bases between. Germline values: CDR1 DFQATT, CDR2 SNEGSKA (reference sequence). The CDR3 has 13 residues. The DNA of the CDR3 is TGCAGTCCGGGGGACTTCTTCGAAGAGACCCAGTACTTC. This codes for CSPGDFFEETQYF.

The rearrangement links TRBV7-9 to TRBJ2-5; D is unclear. The ends were cut back, 4 bases at V and 5 bases at J, with 14 bases in the middle. The CDR3 contains 14 residues. Germline CDR1 SEHNR, CDR2 FQNEAQ (reference sequence). Here the CDR3 reads CASSSTSVGETQYF. In DNA, the CDR3 is TGTGCCAGCAGCTCAACTTCCGTGGGGGAGACCCAGTACTTC. Based on the CDR3 plus reference TRBV7-9 and TRBJ2-5, the full variable domain is DTGVSQNPRHKITKRGQNVTFRCDPISEHNRLYWYRQTLGQGPEFLTYFQNEAQLEKSRLLSDRFSAERPKGSFSTLEIQRTEQGDSAMYLCASSSTSVGETQYFGPGTRLLVL.

This clonotype was seen at least ten times. The CDR3 sequence is CSARDYQGFFPTNEQFF. CDR3 coding DNA: TGCAGTGCTAGAGATTATCAGGGCTTCTTCCCCACGAATGAGCAGTTCTTC. The chain links TRBV20-1 to TRBJ2-1, with D possibly matching TRBD1 (5 bases). Trimming cost V 0 bases and J 7 bases, with 22 bases left between them. There are 17 residues in the CDR3. Germline CDR1 and CDR2: DFQATT and SNEGSKA (reference sequence).

V gene TRBV20-1 combines with J gene TRBJ2-3; TRBD2 agrees at 10 bases. V dropped 3 bases and J dropped 0; count of bases not matched to a gene: 12. The germline V gene encodes CDR1 DFQATT and CDR2 SNEGSKA (reference sequence). The CDR3 has 18 residues. This CDR3 is CSASPPSGGAGSTDTQYF. The CDR3 bases are TGCAGTGCTAGTCCCCCCAGCGGGGGGGCAGGGAGCACAGATACGCAGTATTTT.

J is TRBJ2-1 and V is TRBV10-3; perhaps TRBD2 as D (6 bases). Germline V lookup: CDR1 ENHRY, CDR2 SYGVKD. Trimming cost V 4 bases and J 9 bases, with 19 bases left between them. The length of the CDR3 is 15 residues. In DNA, the CDR3 is TGTGCCATCAGTGCGGGGCGTGGGGACGGGGGTGAGCAGTTCTTC. Encoded protein: CAISAGRGDGGEQFF.

The chain couples TRBV2 to TRBJ2-1; D might be TRBD2 (5 bases). V lost 6 bases, J lost 0 bases, and 12 bases lay in between. Germline CDR1 reads SNHLY; CDR2 reads FYNNEI. This CDR3 has 15 residues. The CDR3: CASRKAVSSYNEQFF. CDR3 nucleotides: TGTGCCAGCAGGAAAGCGGTAAGCTCCTACAATGAGCAGTTCTTC.

The V call is TRBV6-2 or TRBV6-3, the J call TRBJ1-2; 7 bases align to TRBD1. The CDR3 is made up of 13 amino acids. V shed 7 bases and J 8 bases; nucleotides not matched to a gene: 10. Germline V lookup: CDR1 MNHEY, CDR2 SVGEGT. CDR3 residues: CASTSDRSGGYTF. The DNA for the CDR3 is TGTGCCAGCACCTCGGACAGGAGCGGAGGCTACACCTTC.

The V call is TRBV3-1, the J call TRBJ2-1; 7 positions agree with TRBD2. Germline V CDR1 and CDR2: LGHDT, YNNKEL (reference sequence). The CDR3 sequence is 14 residues long. V trimming: 2 bases; J trimming: 8 bases; junction bases outside the gene matches: 6. CDR3: CASSQLSTSHEQFF. CDR3 in DNA: TGTGCCAGCAGCCAACTCTCGACTAGCCATGAGCAGTTCTTC.

This sequence joins TRBV7-9 and TRBJ2-5; 10 bases line up with TRBD1. TRBJ2-7 matches the DNA end more closely, so the J call is doubtful. The V gene's germline CDR1 is SEHNR and CDR2 FQNEAQ (reference sequence). There are 14 residues in the CDR3. The CDR3 protein is CASSFDRGLYEQYF. In nucleotides, the CDR3 is TGTGCCAGCAGCTTTGACAGGGGGCTCTACGAGCAGTACTTC.

The chain joins TRBV5-1 to TRBJ1-1, with a possible D match to TRBD1 (6 bases). The CDR3 contains 14 residues. Looked up from germline, CDR1 is SGHRS and CDR2 is YFSETQ. V was cut by 2 bases and J by 7 bases, with 15 bases left in between. CDR3: CASSLRGTADEAFF. The CDR3 DNA reads TGCGCCAGCAGCTTAAGGGGGACGGCCGATGAAGCTTTCTTT. Together with reference TRBV5-1 and TRBJ1-1, the CDR3 gives the full variable domain: KAGVTQTPRYLIKTRGQQVTLSCSPISGHRSVSWYQQTPGQGLQFLFEYFSETQRNKGNFPGRFSGRQFSNSRSEMNVSTLELGDSALYLCASSLRGTADEAFFGQGTRLTVV.

This clonotype was observed at least ten times. The chain carries TRBV27 and TRBJ1-5; no clear D gene. This CDR3 has 13 residues. The V and J ends lost 4 bases and 3 bases respectively, with 7 bases between them. Germline loops: CDR1 MNHEY, CDR2 SMNVEV (reference sequence). CDR3 sequence reads: CASSYSPNQPQHF. CDR3 nucleotide sequence: TGTGCCAGCAGTTACTCTCCCAATCAGCCCCAGCATTTT.

The genes are TRBV6-6 and TRBJ1-5; no definite D call. Germline V gene data show CDR1 as MNHNY and CDR2 as SVGAGI (reference sequence). The CDR3 runs 17 residues. V was pared by 4 bases and J by 0 bases, with 16 bases between. The CDR3 sequence: CASSSQREIYSNQPQHF. In DNA, the CDR3 is TGTGCCAGCAGTTCCCAAAGGGAGATTTATAGCAATCAGCCCCAGCATTTT.

This chain uses TRBV5-1 with TRBJ2-7; no reliable D call. Germline loops: CDR1 SGHRS, CDR2 YFSETQ. The CDR3 sequence is 14 residues long. Trimming cost V 0 bases and J 2 bases, with 9 bases left between them. The CDR3 is CASSLVGRTYEQYF. Written as DNA, the CDR3 is TGCGCCAGCAGCTTGGTGGGCAGGACCTACGAGCAGTACTTC.

The genes are TRBV9 and TRBJ2-5; tentative D call: TRBD2 (5 bases). The CDR3 covers 17 residues. V was cut by 0 bases and J by 5 bases, with 20 bases left in between. CDR1 and CDR2 (germline): SGDLS, YYNGEE. This chain's CDR3 is CASSVGRSAGVGETQYF. CDR3 bases: TGTGCCAGCAGCGTAGGAAGGTCTGCGGGCGTAGGTGAGACCCAGTACTTC.

This clonotype was detected many times. The V call is TRBV7-3, the J call TRBJ2-1; TRBD1 might be the D (5 bases). This CDR3 comprises 14 residues. Germline V gene sequence: CDR1 SGHTA, CDR2 FQGTGA. With 5 bases removed from V and 6 bases from J, the gap between germline ends came to 14 bases. Written as DNA, the CDR3 is TGTGCCAGCAGCCCTACCGACAGCGCCAATGAGCAGTTCTTC. It yields the protein CASSPTDSANEQFF. The full variable domain, in which reference TRBV7-3 and TRBJ2-1 provide the parts outside the CDR3, is GAGVSQTPSNKVTEKGKYVELRCDPISGHTALYWYRQSLGQGPEFLIYFQGTGAADDSGLPNDRFFAVRPEGSVSTLKIQRTERGDSAVYLCASSPTDSANEQFFGPGTRLTVL.

The chain recombines TRBV20-1 with TRBJ2-5; D call uncertain. Judging by the DNA end, TRBJ2-7 fits better; the J call may be wrong. This CDR3 comprises 10 residues. Per the germline V gene, CDR1 is DFQATT and CDR2 is SNEGSKA (reference sequence). The CDR3 is CSAPSIEQYF. The CDR3 region has the DNA TGCAGTGCTCCTTCCATCGAGCAGTACTTC.

The V call is TRBV20-1, the J call TRBJ1-2; 7 nucleotides line up with TRBD1. V was clipped by 3 bases and J by 7 bases; unmatched bases: 5. There are 12 residues in the CDR3. Germline V CDR1 and CDR2: DFQATT, SNEGSKA (reference sequence). The CDR3 loop is CSASDRERGYTF. CDR3 DNA sequence: TGCAGTGCTAGCGACAGGGAGCGTGGCTACACCTTC.

This CDR3 is CAISESKGQTDTQYF. The DNA for the CDR3 is TGTGCCATCAGTGAGTCCAAAGGACAGACAGATACGCAGTATTTT. The chain combines TRBV10-3 with TRBJ2-3, with TRBD1 as a possible D gene (6 bases). Trimming shortened V by 0 bases and J by 3 bases, and 10 bases separated the two germline ends. The CDR3 loop spans 15 amino acids. Germline V lookup: CDR1 ENHRY, CDR2 SYGVKD.

The chain couples TRBV7-2 to TRBJ2-3, with TRBD2 matching over 11 bases. J lost 2 bases, V lost 5 bases, and 3 bases had no gene match. Germline values: CDR1 SGHTA, CDR2 FQGNSA. CDR3 length equals 15 residues. The CDR3 reads CASSVLAGATDTQYF. CDR3 nucleotides: TGTGCCAGCAGCGTACTAGCGGGGGCCACAGATACGCAGTATTTT. Full variable domain (outside the CDR3, taken from reference TRBV7-2 and TRBJ2-3): GAGVSQSPSNKVTEKGKDVELRCDPISGHTALYWYRQSLGQGLEFLIYFQGNSAPDKSGLPSDRFSAERTGGSVSTLTIQRTQQEDSAVYLCASSVLAGATDTQYFGPGTRLTVL.

The chain has TRBV20-1 and TRBJ1-5; tentative D call: TRBD1 (5 bases). V lost 2 bases, J lost 0 bases, and 11 bases lay in between. The CDR3 has 15 amino acids. Per the germline V gene, CDR1 is DFQATT and CDR2 is SNEGSKA (reference sequence). The CDR3 DNA follows: TGCAGTGCTAGACCGTCAGGGCTTAGCAATCAGCCCCAGCATTTT. The encoded protein is CSARPSGLSNQPQHF.

This clonotype was picked up one time. The CDR3 protein is CASRLNRDRETDTQYF. The CDR3 bases are TGTGCCAGCAGATTGAATCGGGACAGGGAGACAGATACGCAGTATTTT. The rearrangement links TRBV12-3 or TRBV12-4 to TRBJ2-3; 9 positions agree with TRBD1. There are 16 residues in the CDR3. The junction had 10 bases not matched to a gene; V was cut back by 6 bases and J by 3 bases.

This chain links TRBV7-2 with TRBJ2-1; no definite D call. V was clipped by 3 bases and J by 15 bases, with 18 bases between them. Per germline, CDR1 SGHTA and CDR2 FQGNSA. The CDR3 loop spans 13 amino acids. The CDR3 coding sequence is TGTGCCAGCAGCTTGGCCCAAGGGCGCCGGACGTTCTTC. Amino acids: CASSLAQGRRTFF. The full variable domain, with the rest looked up from reference TRBV7-2 and TRBJ2-1, is GAGVSQSPSNKVTEKGKDVELRCDPISGHTALYWYRQSLGQGLEFLIYFQGNSAPDKSGLPSDRFSAERTGGSVSTLTIQRTQQEDSAVYLCASSLAQGRRTFFGPGTRLTVL.

The chain couples TRBV5-5 to TRBJ2-7; D is unclear. V was shortened by 0 bases and J by 0 bases, with 10 bases between the two germline ends. CDR3 size: 15 residues. Germline CDR1 and CDR2: SGHKS and YYEKEE (reference sequence). The CDR3 bases are TGTGCCAGCAGCTTGGAGGCATGGGGCTCCTACGAGCAGTACTTC. This encodes CASSLEAWGSYEQYF.